This T cell receptor (beta chain) derives from a study of T cells in Graves' hyperthyroidism and ophthalmopathy. RNA transcripts were the template for amplifying TCR beta CDR3 regions. A set of HTBI primers served as the primers for a first-round RT-PCR of the TCR CDR3. Each CDR3 protein is one row after TCRdb ran MiXCR on the multiplex PCR reads. The sample holds over 250,000 distinct CDR3 sequences, 25% seen once. This clonotype was detected ten times or more. This CDR3 is built from 14 residues. Trimming removed 3 bases at V and 7 bases at J, with 18 bases between. From germline, CDR1 is SQVTM and CDR2 ANQGSEA.

This TCR was sampled from a middle-aged man with Graves' hyperthyroidism that later progressed to Graves' ophthalmopathy. This chain links TRBV29-1 with TRBJ1-1; D is undetermined. The sequenced sample consisted of blood. CDR3 protein: CSVEYRRGGYEAFF. DNA for the CDR3: TGCAGCGTTGAGTACAGAAGAGGTGGCTATGAAGCTTTCTTT. The full variable domain, with the rest looked up from reference TRBV29-1 and TRBJ1-1, is SAVISQKPSRDICQRGTSLTIQCQVDSQVTMMFWYRQQPGQSLTLIATANQGSEATYESGFVIDKFPISRPNLTFSTLTVSNMSPEDSSIYLCSVEYRRGGYEAFFGQGTRLTVV.